The 3 T cell receptor beta chains in this list originate from one sample, sequenced in a study of blood T cell repertoires in COVID-19. This table comes from immunoSEQ multiplex PCR, and its TCRdb copy is limited to in-frame clones, with some not included. The sample carries hundreds of thousands of clones, roughly 89% recorded once. Sequencing input: PBMCs or T cells enriched from blood (not recorded which). These receptors were obtained from a woman in her forties or fifties who had recovered from COVID-19.

The chain employs TRBV3-1 (or the pseudogene TRBV3-2) and TRBJ1-1, with 8 nucleotides matching TRBD1. Germline loops: CDR1 LGHDT, CDR2 YNNKEL (reference sequence). The V segment lost 1 base and the J segment 4 bases; nucleotides outside the gene matches: 5. This CDR3 spans 15 amino acids. The CDR3, as DNA: TGTGCCAGCAGCCAAGGGCGGACAGGGTTCACTGAAGCTTTCTTT. Its translation is CASSQGRTGFTEAFF.

The chain links TRBV11-2 to TRBJ1-4; TRBD1 is a possible D gene (5 bases). There are 12 residues in the CDR3. V lost 5 bases and J 10 bases, leaving 11 bases between the germline ends. Germline V gene lookup returns CDR1 SGHAT and CDR2 FQNNGV. The CDR3 region is CASSRDFGKLFF. CDR3 nucleotides: TGTGCCAGCAGCCGGGACTTCGGAAAACTGTTTTTT.

This clone was detected only once. The chain employs TRBV14 and TRBJ2-6; D perhaps matches TRBD1 (6 bases). CDR3 length equals 17 residues. V was clipped by 2 bases and J by 0 bases, with 11 bases between them. The germline CDR1 and CDR2 sequences are SGHDN and FVKESK. The CDR3 region has the DNA TGTGCCAGCAGCCAACATACAGGGATCTCTGGGGCCAACGTCCTGACTTTC. Its translation: CASSQHTGISGANVLTF.